The next 5 T cell receptor beta chains were all read from a single sample in a study of cytomegalovirus exposure and HLA in healthy donors. In the PCR, 60 Vbeta and 13 Jbeta primers were used. The protocol was immunoSEQ multiplex PCR, while the TCRdb copy is restricted to in-frame clones and leaves out a portion. The profile shows 55,000 to 65,000 clones, 70% to 75% of them singletons. The sequenced sample consisted of PBMCs. The receptors were gathered from a man younger than 45 in good health and CMV-seropositive.

V and J are TRBV7-2 and TRBJ2-7; D not certain. The CDR3 runs to 13 residues. Trimming left V 2 bases short and J 3 bases short, with 8 bases between. CDR1 and CDR2 from the germline V gene are SGHTA and FQGNSA. The CDR3 loop reads CASSLNSNYEQYF. The CDR3 coding sequence is TGTGCCAGCAGCTTAAACAGCAACTACGAGCAGTACTTC.

The gene calls are TRBV9 and TRBJ2-3; 7 bases align to TRBD2. The CDR3 totals 15 residues. The V gene's germline CDR1 is SGDLS and CDR2 YYNGEE. Trimming took 2 bases from V and 7 from J; bases not matched to a gene: 10. In DNA form, the CDR3 reads TGTGCCAGCAGCGTCTCCGGGACTATCACCTATACGCAGTATTTT. As protein: CASSVSGTITYTQYF.

This clone was found a few times. The chain has TRBV19 and TRBJ2-3, with TRBD1 matching 9 bases. Per germline, CDR1 LNHDA and CDR2 SQIVND (reference sequence). V trimming: 6 bases; J trimming: 4 bases; junction bases outside the gene matches: 8. The CDR3 consists of 15 residues. The CDR3 DNA reads TGTGCCAGTAGGATCCCGGGACAGGGTTCAGATACGCAGTATTTT. This sequence encodes CASRIPGQGSDTQYF.

The chain links TRBV7-8 to TRBJ2-5; D is perhaps TRBD2 (6 bases). V was cut by 5 bases and J by 2 bases, with 6 bases left in between. Germline CDR1 reads SGHVS; CDR2 reads FQNEAQ. The CDR3 is 12 amino acids. The CDR3 nucleotides are TGTGCCAGCAGCCGGGGGCAAGAGACCCAGTACTTC. This gives the protein CASSRGQETQYF.

This chain uses TRBV6-4 with TRBJ2-5; D may be TRBD1 (6 bases). Trimming stripped 6 bases from V and 1 base from J, with 9 bases between. Germline V CDR1 and CDR2: MRHNA, SNTAGT. CDR3 length: 13 residues. CDR3 in amino acids: CASRLDSQETQYF. Here the CDR3 DNA reads TGTGCCAGCAGATTGGACAGCCAAGAGACCCAGTACTTC.